Listed below are T cell receptor beta chains from one sample, sequenced in a study of T cell responses to AZD1222 COVID-19 vaccine. TCRdb's table, derived via immunoSEQ multiplex PCR, lists solely in-frame clones and lacks some. The sample consists of roughly 120,000 clones, 89% of them appearing once. Sequenced here: peripheral blood, sampled on day 0 of AZD1222 vaccination. The origin of the receptors is an adult in good health. Both conserved end residues are part of each CDR3.

v_gene: TRBV7-2; j_gene: TRBJ2-1; CDR3aa: CASSQQGEGYNEQFF
v_gene: TRBV18; j_gene: TRBJ2-7; CDR3aa: CASSRDRVRTYEQYF
v_gene: TRBV2; j_gene: TRBJ1-5; CDR3aa: CASTPNSNQPQHF
v_gene: TRBV27; j_gene: TRBJ2-7; CDR3aa: CASRSGTGGNYEQYF
v_gene: TRBV12-3/TRBV12-4; j_gene: TRBJ2-7; CDR3aa: CASSFSYEQYF
v_gene: TRBV10-3; j_gene: TRBJ2-3; CDR3aa: CAISLADTQYF
v_gene: TRBV7-8; j_gene: TRBJ2-1; CDR3aa: CASSLQGLEHNEQFF
v_gene: TRBV10-1; j_gene: TRBJ1-1; CDR3aa: CASSDHTEAFF
v_gene: TRBV5-5; j_gene: TRBJ1-1; CDR3aa: CASSLGGLNTEAFF
v_gene: TRBV6-6; j_gene: TRBJ1-2; CDR3aa: CASSYARTGLDGYTF
v_gene: TRBV24-1; j_gene: TRBJ1-2; CDR3aa: CATQGQGLGYTF
v_gene: TRBV27; j_gene: TRBJ2-3; CDR3aa: CASTGQDADTQYF
v_gene: TRBV6-5; j_gene: TRBJ1-4; CDR3aa: CASSYRQGVNEKLFF
v_gene: TRBV3-1/TRBV3-2; j_gene: TRBJ1-6; CDR3aa: CASSQGVQSPLHF
v_gene: TRBV6-2/TRBV6-3; j_gene: TRBJ1-5; CDR3aa: CASSYRTGGVQPQHF
v_gene: TRBV28; j_gene: TRBJ2-7; CDR3aa: CASWEGQGPEQYF
v_gene: TRBV3-1/TRBV3-2; j_gene: TRBJ1-2; CDR3aa: CASSPAMDIGGYTF
v_gene: TRBV28; j_gene: TRBJ1-3; CDR3aa: CASSPKKLGSGNTIYF
v_gene: TRBV2; j_gene: TRBJ2-5; CDR3aa: CASSSEGGGAETQYF
v_gene: TRBV28; j_gene: TRBJ1-1; CDR3aa: CASSSRRTQLNTEAFF
v_gene: TRBV18; j_gene: TRBJ1-1; CDR3aa: CASSPSRGDTEAFF
v_gene: TRBV7-2; j_gene: TRBJ2-3; CDR3aa: CASSRGDPRDTQYF
v_gene: TRBV15; j_gene: TRBJ2-7; CDR3aa: CATRALLATEQYF
v_gene: TRBV5-4; j_gene: TRBJ2-1; CDR3aa: CASSPRAGGPDNEQFF
v_gene: TRBV27; j_gene: TRBJ2-3; CDR3aa: CASSLFATSGGTTDTQYF
v_gene: TRBV4-2; j_gene: TRBJ2-3; CDR3aa: CASSQGLAGGHTQYF
v_gene: TRBV7-2; j_gene: TRBJ1-2; CDR3aa: CASSLGQGAGGYTF
v_gene: TRBV19; j_gene: TRBJ2-4; CDR3aa: CASADRGGNIQYF
v_gene: TRBV6-5; j_gene: TRBJ1-4; CDR3aa: CASSPAIATNEKLFF
v_gene: TRBV4-2; j_gene: TRBJ1-6; CDR3aa: CASSQGLGGQGDSPLHF
v_gene: TRBV9; j_gene: TRBJ2-1; CDR3aa: CASSLGRTYNEQFF
v_gene: TRBV28; j_gene: TRBJ2-3; CDR3aa: CASSSGQGSTDTQYF
v_gene: TRBV6-5; j_gene: TRBJ1-2; CDR3aa: CASSLGQADYGYTF
v_gene: TRBV7-2; j_gene: TRBJ1-6; CDR3aa: CATFISSFILKKIYSPLHF
v_gene: TRBV6-6; j_gene: TRBJ2-5; CDR3aa: CASSPLVPTETQYF
v_gene: TRBV4-1; j_gene: TRBJ2-7; CDR3aa: CASSQGIWGGNEQYF
v_gene: TRBV18; j_gene: TRBJ1-1; CDR3aa: CASSPPQGKAFF
v_gene: TRBV19; j_gene: TRBJ1-2; CDR3aa: CASSVPGTGVGYTF
v_gene: TRBV5-1; j_gene: TRBJ2-1; CDR3aa: CASSLAGYNSYNEQFF
v_gene: TRBV25-1; j_gene: TRBJ1-4; CDR3aa: CASSLPGRSNEKLFF
v_gene: TRBV28; j_gene: TRBJ1-1; CDR3aa: CASNGQMNTEAFF